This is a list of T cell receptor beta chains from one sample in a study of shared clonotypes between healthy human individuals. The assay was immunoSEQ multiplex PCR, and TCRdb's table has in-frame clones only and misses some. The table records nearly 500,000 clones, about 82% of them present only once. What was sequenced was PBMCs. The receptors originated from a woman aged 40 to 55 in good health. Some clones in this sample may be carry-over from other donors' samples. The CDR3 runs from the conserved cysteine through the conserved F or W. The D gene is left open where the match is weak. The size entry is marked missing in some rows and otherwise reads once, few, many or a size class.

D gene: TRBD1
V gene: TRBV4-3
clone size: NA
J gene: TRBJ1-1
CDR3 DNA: TGCGCCAGCAGTCGTACAGGGGTTGGGACTGAAGCTTTCTTT
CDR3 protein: CASSRTGVGTEAFF

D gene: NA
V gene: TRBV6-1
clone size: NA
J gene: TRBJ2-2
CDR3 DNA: TGTGCCACCTTGGAGGCCGGGGAGCTGTTTTTT
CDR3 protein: CATLEAGELFF

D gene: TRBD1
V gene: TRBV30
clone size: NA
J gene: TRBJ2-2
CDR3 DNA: TGTGCCTGGAAACAGGGGAGCACCGGGGAGCTGTTTTTT
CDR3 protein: CAWKQGSTGELFF

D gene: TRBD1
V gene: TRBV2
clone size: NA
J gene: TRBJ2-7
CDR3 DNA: TGTGCCAGAGGACAGGGGTCCTACGAGCAGTACTTC
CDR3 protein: CARGQGSYEQYF

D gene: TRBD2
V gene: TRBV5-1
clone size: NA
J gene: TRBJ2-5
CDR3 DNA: TGCGCCAGCAGCCCGGGGACTAGCGGGATTGGGGAGACCCAGTACTTC
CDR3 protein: CASSPGTSGIGETQYF

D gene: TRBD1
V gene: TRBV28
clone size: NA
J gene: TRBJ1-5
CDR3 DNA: TGTGCCAGCAGCTTACAGGGGGTGGATAGCAATCAGCCCCAGCATTTT
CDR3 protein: CASSLQGVDSNQPQHF

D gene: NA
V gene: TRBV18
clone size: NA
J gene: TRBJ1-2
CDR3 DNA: TGTGCCAGCTCACCACCGTTGGCCCACGGGGGCTATGGCTACACCTTC
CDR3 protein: CASSPPLAHGGYGYTF

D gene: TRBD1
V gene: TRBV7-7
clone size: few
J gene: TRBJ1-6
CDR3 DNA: TGTGCCAGCAGACCGCAGGACAGGTATAATTCACCCCTCCACTTT
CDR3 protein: CASRPQDRYNSPLHF

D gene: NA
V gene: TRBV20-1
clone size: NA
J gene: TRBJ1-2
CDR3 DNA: TGCAGTGCTAGCCCTAACTATGGCTACACCTTC
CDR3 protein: CSASPNYGYTF

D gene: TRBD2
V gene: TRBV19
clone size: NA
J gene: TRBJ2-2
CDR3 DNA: TGTGCCAGTGGACTAGCTATCCCCGGGGAGCTGTTTTTT
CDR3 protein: CASGLAIPGELFF

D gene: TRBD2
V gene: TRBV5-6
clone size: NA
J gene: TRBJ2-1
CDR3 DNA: TGTGCCAGCAGCTTGGGGGGACTAGGTGACAATGAGCAGTTCTTC
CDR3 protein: CASSLGGLGDNEQFF

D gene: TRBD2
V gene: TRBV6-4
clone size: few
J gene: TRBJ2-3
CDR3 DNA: TGTGCCAGCAGTGACGGAGCGGGAGCCTCAGATACGCAGTATTTT
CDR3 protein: CASSDGAGASDTQYF

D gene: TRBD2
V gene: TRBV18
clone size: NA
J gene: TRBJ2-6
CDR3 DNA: TGTGCCAGCTCCCCCAACCTAGCGGGAGTTCCCTCTGGGGCCAACGTCCTGACTTTC
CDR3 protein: CASSPNLAGVPSGANVLTF

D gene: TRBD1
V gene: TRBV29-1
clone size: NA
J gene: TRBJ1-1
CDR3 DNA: TGCAGCGTGACAGGGGAGGGAACTGAAGCTTTCTTT
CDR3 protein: CSVTGEGTEAFF

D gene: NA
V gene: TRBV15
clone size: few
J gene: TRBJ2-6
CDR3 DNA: TGTGCCACCAGCTCCACGAGAGGCTCTGGGGCCAACGTCCTGACTTTC
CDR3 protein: CATSSTRGSGANVLTF